One sample yielded the 21 T cell receptor beta chains listed below, sequenced in a study of T cell changes during pregnancy in multiple sclerosis. Method: immunoSEQ multiplex PCR; TCRdb's copy keeps in-frame clones and lacks some. The repertoire holds roughly 97,000 clones, with approximately 90% as singletons. The specimen was peripheral blood, collected in the second trimester of pregnancy. Receptors originate from a female donor in good health, enrolled as a control in a pregnancy study.

The chain links TRBV4-1 to TRBJ2-7, with D possibly TRBD1 on 6 matching bases. Germline V gene lookup returns CDR1 MGHRA and CDR2 YSYEKL. There are 15 residues in the CDR3. Trimming left V 1 base short and J 3 bases short, with 13 bases between. The CDR3 here is CASSQGVRDNYEQYF. The CDR3 DNA follows: TGCGCCAGCAGCCAAGGTGTACGGGACAACTACGAGCAGTACTTC.

CDR3 nucleotide sequence: TGTGCCAGCAGTTTCCGAAGAGGAGGAAATGAAAAACTGTTTTTT. This translates into CASSFRRGGNEKLFF. V gene TRBV28 combines with J gene TRBJ1-4; D call uncertain. Germline V gene sequence: CDR1 MDHEN, CDR2 SYDVKM. CDR3 length equals 15 residues. Deletions cut 3 bases from V and 5 bases from J, with 13 bases between.

The chain is built from TRBV28 and TRBJ2-7; the match to TRBD2 covers 10 bases. The length of the CDR3 is 18 residues. The V segment lost 6 bases and the J segment 2 bases; nucleotides outside the gene matches: 16. Germline assignment: CDR1 MDHEN and CDR2 SYDVKM. The CDR3 loop is CASSPIPSGGLHTYEQYF. The CDR3 DNA sequence: TGTGCCAGCAGCCCAATTCCTAGCGGGGGCCTTCACACCTACGAGCAGTACTTC.

The chain uses TRBV15 and TRBJ2-1; D gene ambiguous. Germline assignment: CDR1 LNHNV and CDR2 YYDKDF (reference sequence). This CDR3 region has 14 residues. The V gene lost 8 bases and the J gene lost 0 bases, with 11 bases spanning the gap. CDR3 in amino acids: CATGYLSSYNEQFF. The CDR3, as DNA: TGTGCCACCGGTTATCTGAGCTCCTACAATGAGCAGTTCTTC.

The rearrangement links TRBV19 to TRBJ1-2; a weak D match, TRBD1 (6 bases). There are 16 residues in the CDR3. Germline V gene sequence: CDR1 LNHDA, CDR2 SQIVND (reference sequence). The V gene lost 8 bases and the J gene lost 4 bases, with 23 bases spanning the gap. Here the CDR3 reads CASLSRAGDESYGYTF. The CDR3, as DNA: TGTGCCAGTCTGAGTCGGGCAGGGGATGAGAGCTATGGCTACACCTTC.

V gene TRBV7-8 combines with J gene TRBJ1-5, with D perhaps TRBD1 (6 bases). Trimming left V 6 bases short and J 0 bases short, with 15 bases between. CDR1 and CDR2 (germline): SGHVS, FQNEAQ. The CDR3 length is 16 residues. This CDR3 reads CASRPGGANSNQPQHF. CDR3 bases: TGTGCCAGCAGGCCTGGGGGGGCGAATAGCAATCAGCCCCAGCATTTT.

This chain joins TRBV5-4 and TRBJ2-1; unclear D gene. The CDR3 runs 16 residues. Trimming removed 5 bases from V and 0 bases from J, with 15 bases in between. The germline V gene encodes CDR1 SGHNT and CDR2 YYREEE (reference sequence). The DNA for the CDR3 is TGTGCCAGCAGTCCGACGGTCCCTAGCTCCTACAATGAGCAGTTCTTC. Translating it yields CASSPTVPSSYNEQFF. The entire variable domain, with the rest obtained from reference TRBV5-4 and TRBJ2-1, is as follows: ETGVTQSPTHLIKTRGQQVTLRCSSQSGHNTVSWYQQALGQGPQFIFQYYREEENGRGNFPPRFSGLQFPNYSSELNVNALELDDSALYLCASSPTVPSSYNEQFFGPGTRLTVL.

The V call is TRBV5-1, the J call TRBJ2-7, with 7 positions matching TRBD1. The J segment lost 2 bases and the V segment lost 0 bases, leaving 5 bases of the junction unmatched. Germline CDR1 reads SGHRS; CDR2 reads YFSETQ. The CDR3 contains 15 residues. CDR3 sequence (DNA): TGCGCCAGCAGCTTGGGTAGGGGGCCCCCCTACGAGCAGTACTTC. It encodes CASSLGRGPPYEQYF. Together with reference TRBV5-1 and TRBJ2-7, the CDR3 gives the full variable domain: KAGVTQTPRYLIKTRGQQVTLSCSPISGHRSVSWYQQTPGQGLQFLFEYFSETQRNKGNFPGRFSGRQFSNSRSEMNVSTLELGDSALYLCASSLGRGPPYEQYFGPGTRLTVT.

The V call is TRBV5-1, the J call TRBJ1-1, with D maybe TRBD1 (6 bases). Germline V CDR1 and CDR2: SGHRS, YFSETQ. V lost 2 bases and J lost 3, with 11 bases in between. This CDR3 is built from 14 residues. CDR3 coding DNA: TGCGCCAGCAGCTTTGGGGGGGGCGACACTGAAGCTTTCTTT. Translation: CASSFGGGDTEAFF.

This chain uses TRBV6-6 with TRBJ1-2; D gene ambiguous. V was shortened by 0 bases and J by 0 bases, with 11 bases between the two germline ends. This CDR3 is built from 16 residues. Looked up from germline, CDR1 is MNHNY and CDR2 is SVGAGI (reference sequence). The CDR3 loop is CASSYSGAVPNYGYTF. DNA for the CDR3: TGTGCCAGCAGTTACTCAGGAGCGGTCCCTAACTATGGCTACACCTTC.

The chain couples TRBV7-9 to TRBJ2-2; D remains unclear. The CDR3 has 15 residues. Between the trimmed V and J ends, which lost 8 bases and 0 bases, there was a span of 13 bases. CDR1 and CDR2 (germline): SEHNR, FQNEAQ (reference sequence). The CDR3 sequence: CASSHGATNTGELFF. CDR3 DNA: TGTGCCAGCTCACACGGAGCGACGAACACCGGGGAGCTGTTTTTT.

The chain links TRBV19 to TRBJ2-7; 8 bases are a match to TRBD1. CDR3 length equals 16 residues. Trimming took 2 bases from V and 4 from J; bases not matched to a gene: 10. Germline-derived CDR1 and CDR2 are LNHDA and SQIVND (reference sequence). CDR3 loop: CASSIRPTGAGYEQYF. In DNA form, the CDR3 reads TGTGCCAGTAGTATAAGGCCGACAGGGGCAGGATACGAGCAGTACTTC.

The chain couples TRBV29-1 to TRBJ1-1; 8 nucleotides line up with TRBD1. CDR3 size: 14 residues. V was clipped by 5 bases and J by 1 base; unmatched bases: 6. CDR1 is SQVTM and CDR2 is ANQGSEA in the germline V gene. The CDR3 region has the DNA TGCAGCGTTCGACCGGACAGGGCGAACACTGAAGCTTTCTTT. Translating gives CSVRPDRANTEAFF.

This clone was detected a few times. The genes are TRBV28 and TRBJ2-2; D is possibly TRBD1 (6 bases). The CDR3 extends over 12 amino acids. V lost 9 bases to trimming and J lost 5 bases, with 10 bases between them. Per germline, CDR1 MDHEN and CDR2 SYDVKM. For the CDR3, the DNA is TGTGCCAGTACTCAGGGGACCGGGGAGCTGTTTTTT. Its translation: CASTQGTGELFF. Looking up the rest from reference TRBV28 and TRBJ2-2 gives the full variable domain: DVKVTQSSRYLVKRTGEKVFLECVQDMDHENMFWYRQDPGLGLRLIYFSYDVKMKEKGDIPEGYSVSREKKERFSLILESASTNQTSMYLCASTQGTGELFFGEGSRLTVL.

The chain uses TRBV4-2 and TRBJ2-6; tentatively, D is TRBD2 (6 bases). Germline CDR1 is LGHNA and CDR2 is YNFKEQ. V lost 2 bases and J lost 0, with 11 bases in between. There are 17 residues in the CDR3. DNA of the CDR3: TGTGCCAGCAGCCAAAGACTAGGATTCTCTGGGGCCAACGTCCTGACTTTC. Protein product: CASSQRLGFSGANVLTF.

This clone was detected only once. The rearrangement joins TRBV5-1 to TRBJ2-5; TRBD2 matches 16 bases. The J segment lost 2 bases and the V segment lost 6 bases, leaving 10 bases of the junction unmatched. Looked up from germline, CDR1 is SGHRS and CDR2 is YFSETQ. This CDR3 is 18 amino acids long. The CDR3 nucleotides read TGCGCCAGCAACCTCGGGACTAGCGGGGGGGGAGGACAAGAGACCCAGTACTTC. Its protein is CASNLGTSGGGGQETQYF.

This chain uses TRBV5-1 with TRBJ2-2, with a possible D match to TRBD2 (7 bases). The V end lost 6 bases, the J end lost 5 bases, and 20 bases lay between the germline ends. The CDR3 has 16 residues. Germline-derived CDR1 and CDR2 are SGHRS and YFSETQ. The CDR3 nucleotides are TGCGCCAGCACCCTTGTTCCGGGGGGCACAACCGGGGAGCTGTTTTTT. Translated, it gives CASTLVPGGTTGELFF.

The chain joins TRBV19 to TRBJ1-6; 7 nucleotides agree with TRBD1. V trimming: 4 bases; J trimming: 9 bases; junction bases outside the gene matches: 6. CDR3 length: 14 residues. The germline gives CDR1 LNHDA, CDR2 SQIVND (reference sequence). The CDR3 sequence is CASSTTGTLSPLHF. CDR3 sequence (DNA): TGTGCCAGTAGTACGACAGGGACCCTTTCACCCCTCCACTTT.

V is TRBV4-3 and J is TRBJ2-3, with 7 bases identical to TRBD1. With V trimmed by 4 bases and J by 2 bases, 6 bases remained unmatched. The germline V gene has CDR1 LGHNA and CDR2 YSLEER. The CDR3 is 15 residues long. CDR3 sequence reads: CASSPTGEHTDTQYF. The CDR3 nucleotides read TGCGCCAGCAGCCCAACAGGGGAGCACACAGATACGCAGTATTTT.

CDR3 residues: CASSIGGTVSQETQYF. The CDR3 coding sequence is TGTGCCAGTAGTATAGGAGGGACAGTCAGCCAAGAGACCCAGTACTTC. The chain is built from TRBV19 and TRBJ2-5; 7 bases match TRBD1. Trimming removed 1 base from V and 1 base from J; junction bases left unmatched: 6. In germline, CDR1 is LNHDA, CDR2 SQIVND (reference sequence). The CDR3 contains 16 residues.

The rearrangement joins TRBV6-1 to TRBJ2-7; TRBD1 agrees at 7 bases. With V trimmed by 4 bases and J by 2 bases, 8 bases remained unmatched. The germline V gene encodes CDR1 MNHNS and CDR2 SASEGT. CDR3 length: 15 residues. CDR3 nucleotide sequence: TGTGCCAGCAGTGCCCTTACAGGGGCGACCTACGAGCAGTACTTC. Protein sequence: CASSALTGATYEQYF.